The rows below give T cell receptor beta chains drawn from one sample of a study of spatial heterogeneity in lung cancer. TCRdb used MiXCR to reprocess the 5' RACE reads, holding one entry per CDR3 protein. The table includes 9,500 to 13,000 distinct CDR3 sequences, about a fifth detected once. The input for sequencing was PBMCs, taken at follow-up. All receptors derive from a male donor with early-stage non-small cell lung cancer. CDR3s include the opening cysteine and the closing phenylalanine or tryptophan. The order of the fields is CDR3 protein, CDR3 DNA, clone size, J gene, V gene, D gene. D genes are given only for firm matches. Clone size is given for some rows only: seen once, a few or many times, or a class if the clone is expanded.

CASSPDSSPNLYGYTF | TGCGCCAGCAGCCCGGACAGTTCACCAAACCTCTATGGCTACACCTTC | many | TRBJ1-2 | TRBV4-3 | NA
CASSLLGGFYEQYF | TGTGCCAGCAGCTTACTGGGGGGGTTCTACGAGCAGTACTTC | NA | TRBJ2-7 | TRBV7-2 | TRBD2
CASSSPGQGTEQYF | TGTGCCAGCAGTTCGCCGGGACAGGGGACCGAGCAGTACTTC | many | TRBJ2-7 | TRBV28 | TRBD1
CSAAGQLNTEAFF | TGCAGTGCGGCGGGACAGTTGAACACTGAAGCTTTCTTT | NA | TRBJ1-1 | TRBV20-1 | TRBD1
CASSYQANTEAFF | TGTGCCAGCAGCTACCAGGCGAACACTGAAGCTTTCTTT | many | TRBJ1-1 | TRBV7-3 | NA
CASTPGQGAYEQYF | TGTGCCAGCACCCCGGGACAGGGAGCCTACGAGCAGTACTTC | few | TRBJ2-7 | TRBV6-6 | TRBD1
CASRGDRGYHEQYF | TGTGCCAGCAGGGGTGACAGGGGTTACCACGAGCAGTACTTC | few | TRBJ2-7 | TRBV12-3/TRBV12-4 | TRBD1
CSVVREGARSGANVLTF | TGCAGCGTTGTCAGGGAAGGGGCCCGCTCTGGGGCCAACGTCCTGACTTTC | NA | TRBJ2-6 | TRBV29-1 | NA
CASSDRTSGRRETQYF | TGTGCCAGCAGTGATCGGACTAGCGGGAGACGGGAGACCCAGTACTTC | NA | TRBJ2-5 | TRBV6-1 | TRBD2
CASTRTGDLPGAQYF | TGTGCCAGCACCAGGACAGGGGACCTGCCCGGGGCGCAGTATTTT | medium-sized | TRBJ2-3 | TRBV9 | TRBD1
CASSGQGESGANVLTF | TGTGCCAGTAGTGGACAGGGGGAGTCTGGGGCCAACGTCCTGACTTTC | NA | TRBJ2-6 | TRBV19 | TRBD1
CSVGTGGPETQYF | TGCAGCGTTGGGACAGGGGGCCCGGAGACCCAGTACTTC | medium-sized | TRBJ2-5 | TRBV29-1 | TRBD1
CASRSHGITDTQYF | TGTGCCAGCAGATCACATGGGATCACAGATACGCAGTATTTT | medium-sized | TRBJ2-3 | TRBV27 | NA
CASSDAYSSTNTGELFF | TGTGCCAGCAGTGACGCTTACAGCTCAACGAACACCGGGGAGCTGTTTTTT | NA | TRBJ2-2 | TRBV6-4 | NA
CASSQATVLHEKLFF | TGTGCCAGCAGCCAAGCAACAGTTCTCCATGAAAAACTGTTTTTT | few | TRBJ1-4 | TRBV14 | NA
CASTERGGLYEQYF | TGTGCCAGCACCGAGAGGGGGGGGTTATACGAGCAGTACTTC | many | TRBJ2-7 | TRBV2 | NA
CASTGHAQPQHF | TGTGCCAGCACGGGACACGCGCAACCCCAGCATTTT | NA | TRBJ1-5 | TRBV6-1 | NA
CASSPNMDTEAFF | TGTGCCAGCAGCCCCAATATGGACACTGAAGCTTTCTTT | many | TRBJ1-1 | TRBV7-3 | NA
CASSLRARLSSYEQYF | TGTGCCAGCAGCTTAAGGGCTAGGTTGAGCTCCTACGAGCAGTACTTC | many | TRBJ2-7 | TRBV7-2 | NA
CASSFFPGLAGDYEQYF | TGTGCCAGCAGCTTTTTCCCGGGACTAGCGGGAGATTACGAGCAGTACTTC | many | TRBJ2-7 | TRBV7-9 | TRBD2
CASSLSLAGVEEQFF | TGTGCCAGCAGTTTATCCCTAGCGGGAGTGGAAGAGCAGTTCTTC | NA | TRBJ2-1 | TRBV28 | TRBD2
CARSLVPLSTEAFF | TGTGCCAGAAGCTTGGTTCCATTGAGCACTGAAGCTTTCTTT | NA | TRBJ1-1 | TRBV5-3 | NA
CASIPLTRDRTTYEAFF | TGTGCCAGCATCCCTTTAACTCGGGACAGGACTACTTATGAAGCTTTCTTT | NA | TRBJ1-1 | TRBV27 | TRBD1
CASRPRQAPLEAFF | TGTGCCAGCAGACCCAGACAGGCCCCACTTGAAGCTTTCTTT | many | TRBJ1-1 | TRBV2 | NA
CASSTDSEETQYF | TGTGCCAGCAGCACTGACAGCGAAGAGACCCAGTACTTC | many | TRBJ2-5 | TRBV6-5 | NA
CASSPRPNEQFF | TGTGCCAGCAGCCCCCGGCCCAATGAGCAGTTCTTC | NA | TRBJ2-1 | TRBV3-1 | NA
CSVGGLAGVRELFF | TGCAGCGTTGGGGGACTAGCGGGAGTCCGGGAGCTGTTTTTT | NA | TRBJ2-2 | TRBV29-1 | TRBD2
CASTAVASYGYTF | TGTGCCAGTACAGCGGTGGCAAGCTATGGCTACACCTTC | many | TRBJ1-2 | TRBV19 | NA
CASSIDSYNEQFF | TGCGCCAGCAGCATTGACAGCTACAATGAGCAGTTCTTC | few | TRBJ2-1 | TRBV5-1 | NA
CASSSVGGWAEAFF | TGTGCCAGCAGCTCCGTGGGCGGGTGGGCCGAAGCTTTCTTT | few | TRBJ1-1 | TRBV6-2/TRBV6-3 | NA
CSARDLSAGVRYEQYF | TGCAGTGCTAGAGATTTATCAGCGGGAGTCCGGTACGAGCAGTACTTC | few | TRBJ2-7 | TRBV20-1 | TRBD2
CATSDEDRVGGYTF | TGTGCCACCAGTGATGAGGACCGGGTCGGTGGCTACACCTTC | few | TRBJ1-2 | TRBV24-1 | NA
CASSQQDRAYEQYF | TGTGCCAGCAGCCAGCAGGACAGGGCTTACGAGCAGTACTTC | NA | TRBJ2-7 | TRBV4-2 | TRBD1
CASSLGQQETQYF | TGTGCCAGCAGCTTAGGACAGCAAGAGACCCAGTACTTC | NA | TRBJ2-5 | TRBV7-2 | NA
CASSLYQAAQHF | TGTGCCAGCAGTTTATATCAGGCGGCCCAGCATTTT | many | TRBJ1-5 | TRBV28 | NA
CASSTAGTRSQETQYF | TGTGCCAGCAGCACAGCCGGGACAAGGAGCCAAGAGACCCAGTACTTC | many | TRBJ2-5 | TRBV28 | NA
CAIRDGRFTDTQYF | TGTGCCATCCGGGACGGACGATTCACAGATACGCAGTATTTT | medium-sized | TRBJ2-3 | TRBV6-1 | NA
CSVSKGRGGTTDTQYF | TGCAGCGTATCAAAAGGACGCGGCGGTACCACAGATACGCAGTATTTT | medium-sized | TRBJ2-3 | TRBV29-1 | NA
CSVEDRAFGNTIYF | TGCAGCGTGGAGGACAGGGCTTTTGGAAACACCATATATTTT | many | TRBJ1-3 | TRBV29-1 | TRBD1
CASSQDYSGELFF | TGTGCCAGCAGCCAAGACTATTCCGGGGAGCTGTTTTTT | NA | TRBJ2-2 | TRBV4-2 | NA
CSVEEDEKLFF | TGCAGCGTTGAAGAAGATGAAAAACTGTTTTTT | NA | TRBJ1-4 | TRBV29-1 | NA
CASSGSGTGRSYEQYF | TGTGCCAGCAGTGGGTCCGGGACAGGGCGCTCCTACGAGCAGTACTTC | NA | TRBJ2-7 | TRBV25-1 | TRBD1
CASSPGQASNQPQHF | TGCGCCAGCAGCCCGGGACAGGCTAGCAATCAGCCCCAGCATTTT | few | TRBJ1-5 | TRBV5-1 | TRBD1
CASSFNGDQPQHF | TGTGCCAGCAGTTTCAACGGGGATCAGCCCCAGCATTTT | NA | TRBJ1-5 | TRBV12-3/TRBV12-4 | NA
CASRPGSGRVSGELFF | TGTGCCAGTAGACCCGGGAGCGGACGGGTGTCCGGGGAGCTGTTTTTT | few | TRBJ2-2 | TRBV19 | NA